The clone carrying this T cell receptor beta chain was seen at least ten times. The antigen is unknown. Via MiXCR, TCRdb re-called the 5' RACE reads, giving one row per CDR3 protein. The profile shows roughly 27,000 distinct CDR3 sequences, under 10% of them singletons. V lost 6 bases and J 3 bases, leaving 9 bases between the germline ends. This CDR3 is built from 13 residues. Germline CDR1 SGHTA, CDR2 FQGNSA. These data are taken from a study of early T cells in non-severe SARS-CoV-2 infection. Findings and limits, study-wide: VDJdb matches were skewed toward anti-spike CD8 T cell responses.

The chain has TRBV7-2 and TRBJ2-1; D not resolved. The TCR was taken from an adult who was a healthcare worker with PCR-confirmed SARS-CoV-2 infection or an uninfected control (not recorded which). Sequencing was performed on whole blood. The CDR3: CASRPTGYNEQFF. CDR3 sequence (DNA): TGTGCCAGCAGACCGACTGGCTACAATGAGCAGTTCTTC.